A single sample gave rise to the 5 T cell receptor beta chains below, sequenced in a study of metastatic and nonmetastatic thyroid tumors. There were no patients who had received any treatment before thyroid surgery. TCRdb re-analyzed the PCR reads using MiXCR. This sample has 65,000 or so clones, with 4% to 4.5% found just once. Sequences were obtained from blood. The receptors originated from a female donor with papillary thyroid cancer or a benign thyroid nodule (not recorded which). Some clones in this sample may be carry-over from other donors' samples.

This clone turned up a few times. V usage is TRBV19 and J usage is TRBJ1-1; no firm D call. Trimming stripped 5 bases from V and 3 bases from J, with 16 bases between. The CDR3 consists of 15 residues. Per the germline V gene, CDR1 is LNHDA and CDR2 is SQIVND (reference sequence). The DNA of the CDR3 is TGTGCCAGTAGTCTGAGCCGGTATCGGGACACTGAAGCTTTCTTT. Encoded protein: CASSLSRYRDTEAFF.

As regards this clone: Given the absence of the conserved phenylalanine or tryptophan at the CDR3 end, a read error is likely. Here the CDR3 DNA reads TGCAGTGCTATCCCGGGACTATCGGGTACAGCGCAGTACTGC. Translating gives CSAIPGLSGTAQYC. V usage is TRBV20-1 and J usage is TRBJ2-7; TRBD2 aligns across 7 bases. V dropped 4 bases and J dropped 9; count of bases not matched to a gene: 15. The CDR3 contains 14 residues. CDR1 is DFQATT, CDR2 SNEGSKA, per germline (reference sequence).

This clone was found many times. This chain connects TRBV3-1 to TRBJ2-7; 7 nucleotides match TRBD1. Germline lookup yields CDR1 LGHDT and CDR2 YNNKEL (reference sequence). Unmatched junction bases numbered 0, after V lost 4 bases and J lost 3 bases. CDR3 length: 12 amino acids. This CDR3 reads CASSRQGYEQYF. In nucleotides, the CDR3 is TGTGCCAGCAGCCGACAGGGCTACGAGCAGTACTTC.

The table lists this clone with many counts. The CDR3 protein is CSARATGGGTGELFF. The DNA of the CDR3 is TGCAGTGCTAGGGCGACAGGGGGCGGAACCGGGGAGCTGTTTTTT. This rearrangement joins TRBV20-1 to TRBJ2-2; 10 nucleotides line up with TRBD1. V lost 3 bases, J lost 5 bases, and 6 bases stayed unmatched. Germline CDR1 and CDR2: DFQATT and SNEGSKA (reference sequence). The CDR3 runs to 15 residues.

This clone was found many times. The chain couples TRBV27 to TRBJ2-7; D ambiguous. From germline, CDR1 is MNHEY and CDR2 SMNVEV (reference sequence). The CDR3 has 15 residues. V was pared by 5 bases and J by 2 bases, with 16 bases between. The DNA of the CDR3 is TGTGCCAGCAGTCCGATGGTAGATTCGGCCTACGAGCAGTACTTC. It yields the protein CASSPMVDSAYEQYF.